This T cell receptor (beta chain) originates from a study of blood T cell repertoires in COVID-19. Assay used: immunoSEQ multiplex PCR; TCRdb lists only in-frame clones, some missing. The sample carries around 250,000 clones, 84% recorded once. The TCR comes from a woman aged 40-49 years who had recovered from COVID-19. Sequenced sample: peripheral blood.

CDR3 residues: CASSLVPTGGVSEAFF. In DNA, the CDR3 is TGTGCCAGCAGTTTAGTCCCCACAGGGGGCGTGTCTGAAGCTTTCTTT. The genes are TRBV27 and TRBJ1-1; 9 nucleotides agree with TRBD1. Germline V gene sequence: CDR1 MNHEY, CDR2 SMNVEV (reference sequence). The CDR3 spans 16 residues. Unmatched junction bases numbered 10, after V lost 2 bases and J lost 6 bases.